The clone carrying this TCR beta chain was seen ten or more times. CDR3 length equals 17 residues. Unmatched junction bases numbered 1, after V lost 0 bases and J lost 0 bases. Germline V gene data show CDR1 as LGHDT and CDR2 as YNNKEL (reference sequence). The sample originates from a study of CD8 T cells in ankylosing spondylitis. MiXCR, applied by TCRdb to the 5' RACE reads, yields one record per CDR3 protein. Of some 250,000 distinct CDR3 sequences in the sample, 20% to 30% were seen once. This receptor was taken from a male donor with ankylosing spondylitis or in good health (not recorded which). The chain recombines TRBV3-1 with TRBJ2-5; 13 positions match TRBD2. The sequenced sample was blood, either unsorted or a sorted T cell fraction (not recorded which). The CDR3 region is CASSQDTSGGDQETQYF. CDR3 in DNA: TGTGCCAGCAGCCAAGATACTAGCGGGGGGGACCAAGAGACCCAGTACTTC.